The sequence of this T cell receptor beta chain was determined in a study of shared clonotypes between healthy human individuals. Study conclusions and caveats: Clonotypes not shared had lower generation probabilities than those common to all four donors. The study generally estimated greater richness for naive than memory subsets.

This clone was counted between two and nine times. Its antigen remains unknown. The V and J ends lost 0 bases and 6 bases respectively, with 16 bases between them. The CDR3 loop spans 15 amino acids. Germline lookup yields CDR1 SGHNT and CDR2 YYREEE (reference sequence). The assay ran at deep level. For every subset, genomic DNA was evenly distributed across several immunoSEQ plates. Method: immunoSEQ multiplex PCR; TCRdb's copy keeps in-frame clones and lacks some. The sample lists 2 million to 3 million clones, roughly 93% occurring once. V gene TRBV5-4 combines with J gene TRBJ2-7; TRBD2 is a possible D gene (5 bases). This sequence originates from a man aged 18 to 29 in good health. Some clones in this sample may be carry-over from other donors' samples. Sequencing used naive CD4+ T cells from PBMCs. The subset denotes: CD45RA+ positively selected. The CDR3 coding sequence is TGTGCCAGCAGCTTGGTTGGCAGTCGGGCGGGCGAGCAGTACTTC. Translated: CASSLVGSRAGEQYF. Together with reference TRBV5-4 and TRBJ2-7, the CDR3 gives the full variable domain: ETGVTQSPTHLIKTRGQQVTLRCSSQSGHNTVSWYQQALGQGPQFIFQYYREEENGRGNFPPRFSGLQFPNYSSELNVNALELDDSALYLCASSLVGSRAGEQYFGPGTRLTVT.